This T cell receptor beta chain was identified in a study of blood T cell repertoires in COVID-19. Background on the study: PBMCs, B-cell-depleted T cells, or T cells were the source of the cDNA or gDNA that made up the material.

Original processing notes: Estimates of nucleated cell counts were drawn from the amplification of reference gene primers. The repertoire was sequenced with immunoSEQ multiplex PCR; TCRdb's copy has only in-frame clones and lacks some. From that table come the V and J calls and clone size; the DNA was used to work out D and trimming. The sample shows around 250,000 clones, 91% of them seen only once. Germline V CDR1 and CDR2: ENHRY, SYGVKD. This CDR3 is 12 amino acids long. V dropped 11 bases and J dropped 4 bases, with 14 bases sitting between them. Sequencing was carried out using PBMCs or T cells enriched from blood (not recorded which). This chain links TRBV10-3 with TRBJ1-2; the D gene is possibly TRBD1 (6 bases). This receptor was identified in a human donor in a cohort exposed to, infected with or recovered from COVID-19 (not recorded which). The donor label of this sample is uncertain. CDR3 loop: CAAIGQRYGYTF. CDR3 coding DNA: TGTGCCGCCATAGGACAGCGCTATGGCTACACCTTC.